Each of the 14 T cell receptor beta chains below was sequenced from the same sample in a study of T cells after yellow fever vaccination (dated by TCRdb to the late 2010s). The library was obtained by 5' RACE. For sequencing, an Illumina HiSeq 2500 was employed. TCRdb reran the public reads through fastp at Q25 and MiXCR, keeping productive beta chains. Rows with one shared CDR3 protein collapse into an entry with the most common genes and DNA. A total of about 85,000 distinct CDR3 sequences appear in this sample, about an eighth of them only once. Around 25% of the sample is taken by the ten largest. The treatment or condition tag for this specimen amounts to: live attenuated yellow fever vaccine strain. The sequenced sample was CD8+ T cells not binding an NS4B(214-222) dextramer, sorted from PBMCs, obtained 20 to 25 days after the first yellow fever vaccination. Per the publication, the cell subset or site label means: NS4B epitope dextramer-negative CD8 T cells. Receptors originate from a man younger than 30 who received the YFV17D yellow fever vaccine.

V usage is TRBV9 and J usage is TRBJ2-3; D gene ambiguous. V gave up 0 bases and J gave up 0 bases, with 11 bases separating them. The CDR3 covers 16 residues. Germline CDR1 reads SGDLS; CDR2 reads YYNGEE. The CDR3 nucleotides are TGTGCCAGCAGCGTAGAAGCTTTCGATAGCACAGATACGCAGTATTTT. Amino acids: CASSVEAFDSTDTQYF.

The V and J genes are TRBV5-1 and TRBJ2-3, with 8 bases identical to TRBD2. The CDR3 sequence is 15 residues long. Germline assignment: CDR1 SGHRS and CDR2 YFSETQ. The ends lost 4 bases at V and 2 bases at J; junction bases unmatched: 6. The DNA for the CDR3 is TGCGCCAGCAGCCGGAGCGGGGGAGTCACAGATACGCAGTATTTT. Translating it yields CASSRSGGVTDTQYF.

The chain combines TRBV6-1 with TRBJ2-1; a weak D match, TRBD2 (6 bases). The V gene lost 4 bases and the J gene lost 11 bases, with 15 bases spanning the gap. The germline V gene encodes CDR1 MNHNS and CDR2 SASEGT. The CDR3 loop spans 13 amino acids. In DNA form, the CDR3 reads TGTGCCAGCAGTGCCAACGGGGGTCCTCAGCAGTTCTTC. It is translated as CASSANGGPQQFF.

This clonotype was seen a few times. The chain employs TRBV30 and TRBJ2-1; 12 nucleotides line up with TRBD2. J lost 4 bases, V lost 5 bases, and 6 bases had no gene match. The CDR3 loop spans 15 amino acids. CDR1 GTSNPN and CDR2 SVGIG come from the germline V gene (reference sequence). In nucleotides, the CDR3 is TGTGCCTGGTATACTAGCGGGGGGCGTTACAATGAGCAGTTCTTC. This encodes CAWYTSGGRYNEQFF.

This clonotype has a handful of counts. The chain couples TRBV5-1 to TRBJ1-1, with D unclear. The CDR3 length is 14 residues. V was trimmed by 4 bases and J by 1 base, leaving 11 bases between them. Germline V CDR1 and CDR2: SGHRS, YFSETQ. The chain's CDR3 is CASSEARTNTEAFF. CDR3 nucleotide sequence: TGCGCCAGCAGCGAGGCCAGAACGAACACTGAAGCTTTCTTT.

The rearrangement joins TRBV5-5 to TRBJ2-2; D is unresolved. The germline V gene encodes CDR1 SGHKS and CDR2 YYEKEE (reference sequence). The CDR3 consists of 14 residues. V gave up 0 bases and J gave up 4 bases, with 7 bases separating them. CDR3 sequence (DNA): TGTGCCAGCAGCTTGGACCCAACCACCGGGGAGCTGTTTTTT. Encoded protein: CASSLDPTTGELFF.

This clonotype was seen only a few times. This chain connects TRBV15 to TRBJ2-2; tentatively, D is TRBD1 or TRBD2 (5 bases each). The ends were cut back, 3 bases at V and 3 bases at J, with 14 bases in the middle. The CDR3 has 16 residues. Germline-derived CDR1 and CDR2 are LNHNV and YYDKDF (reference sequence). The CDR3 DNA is TGTGCCACCAGCAGTGGACGGGACCGCTACACCGGGGAGCTGTTTTTT. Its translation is CATSSGRDRYTGELFF.

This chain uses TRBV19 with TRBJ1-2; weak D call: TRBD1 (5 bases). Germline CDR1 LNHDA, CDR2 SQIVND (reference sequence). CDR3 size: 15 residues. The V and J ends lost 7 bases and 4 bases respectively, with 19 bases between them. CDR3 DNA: TGTGCCAGTACCTCGTCGGGGATCGGGGCCTATGGCTACACCTTC. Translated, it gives CASTSSGIGAYGYTF.

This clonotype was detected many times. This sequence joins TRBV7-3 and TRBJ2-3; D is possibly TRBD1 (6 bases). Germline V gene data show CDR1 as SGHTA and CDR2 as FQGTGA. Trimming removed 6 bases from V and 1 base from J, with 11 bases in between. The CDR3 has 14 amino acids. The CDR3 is CASSFSGGTDTQYF. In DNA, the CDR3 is TGTGCCAGCAGTTTTTCAGGGGGCACAGATACGCAGTATTTT.

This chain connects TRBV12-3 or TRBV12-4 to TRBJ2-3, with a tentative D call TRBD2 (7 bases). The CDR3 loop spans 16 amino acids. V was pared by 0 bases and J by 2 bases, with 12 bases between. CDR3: CASSLALAGATDTQYF. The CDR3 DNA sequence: TGTGCCAGCAGTTTAGCGCTGGCGGGGGCCACAGATACGCAGTATTTT.

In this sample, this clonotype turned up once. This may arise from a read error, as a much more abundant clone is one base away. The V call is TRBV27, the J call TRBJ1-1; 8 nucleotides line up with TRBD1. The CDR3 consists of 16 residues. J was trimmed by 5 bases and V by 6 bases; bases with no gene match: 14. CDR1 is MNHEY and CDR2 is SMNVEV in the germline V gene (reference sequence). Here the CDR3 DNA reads TGTGCCAGCAGCCCCGCCCGCCGGGACAGGAAGACTGAAGCTTTCTTT. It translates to CASSPARRDRKTEAFF.

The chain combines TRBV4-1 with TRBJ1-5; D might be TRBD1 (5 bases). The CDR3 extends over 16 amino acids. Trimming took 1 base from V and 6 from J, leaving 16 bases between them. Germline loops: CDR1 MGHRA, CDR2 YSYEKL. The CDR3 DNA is TGCGCCAGCAGCCAAGGGCCGGGACGGAATATTCAGCCCCAGCATTTT. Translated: CASSQGPGRNIQPQHF.

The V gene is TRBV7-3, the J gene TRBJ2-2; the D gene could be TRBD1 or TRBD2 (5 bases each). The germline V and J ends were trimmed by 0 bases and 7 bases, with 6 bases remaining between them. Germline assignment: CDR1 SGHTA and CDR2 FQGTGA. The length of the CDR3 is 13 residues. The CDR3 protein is CASSLTGVGELFF. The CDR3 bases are TGTGCCAGCAGCTTAACGGGGGTCGGGGAGCTGTTTTTT.

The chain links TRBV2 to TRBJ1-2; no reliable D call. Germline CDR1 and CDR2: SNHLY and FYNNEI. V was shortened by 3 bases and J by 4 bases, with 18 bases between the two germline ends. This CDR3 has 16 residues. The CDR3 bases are TGTGCCAGCAGTGACGTTGGTGGCCTTAATCTCTATGGCTACACCTTC. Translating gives CASSDVGGLNLYGYTF.